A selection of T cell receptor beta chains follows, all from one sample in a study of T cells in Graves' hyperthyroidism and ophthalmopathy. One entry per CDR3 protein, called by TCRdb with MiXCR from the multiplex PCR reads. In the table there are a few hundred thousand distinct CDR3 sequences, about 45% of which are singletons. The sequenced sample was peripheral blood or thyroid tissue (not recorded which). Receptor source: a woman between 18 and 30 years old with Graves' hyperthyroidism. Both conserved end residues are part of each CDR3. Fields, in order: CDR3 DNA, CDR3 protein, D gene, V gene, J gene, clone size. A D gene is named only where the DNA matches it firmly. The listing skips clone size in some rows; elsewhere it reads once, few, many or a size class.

CDR3nt: TGTGCCATCAGGAAGGGACAGGGTAGCAATCAGCCCCAGCATTTT; CDR3aa: CAIRKGQGSNQPQHF; d_gene: TRBD1; v_gene: TRBV10-3; j_gene: TRBJ1-5; abundance: once
CDR3nt: TGTGCCTGTAGTAGGCCTGGGAGCTCCTACGAGCAGTACTTC; CDR3aa: CACSRPGSSYEQYF; d_gene: NA; v_gene: TRBV7-2; j_gene: TRBJ2-7; abundance: once
CDR3nt: TGCGCCAGCAGCTCCGGAACTAAACAGGGGGCAGGGAGCAATCAGCCCCAGCATTTT; CDR3aa: CASSSGTKQGAGSNQPQHF; d_gene: TRBD1; v_gene: TRBV5-1; j_gene: TRBJ1-5; abundance: NA
CDR3nt: TGTGCCAGTGGAAGGGACGTGACCTACGAGCAGTACTTC; CDR3aa: CASGRDVTYEQYF; d_gene: NA; v_gene: TRBV19; j_gene: TRBJ2-7; abundance: few
CDR3nt: TGTGCCAGCAGCCTCCGCCCGGGGGCCTCTTCGAACACCGGGGAGCTGTTTTTT; CDR3aa: CASSLRPGASSNTGELFF; d_gene: NA; v_gene: TRBV7-3; j_gene: TRBJ2-2; abundance: few
CDR3nt: TGTGCCAGCAGCTTAGGGGCGGAAAATGGCTACACCTTC; CDR3aa: CASSLGAENGYTF; d_gene: NA; v_gene: TRBV7-9; j_gene: TRBJ1-2; abundance: NA
CDR3nt: TGTGCTCATAACCCCCGGGACAGGGGGCTAAATAGCAATCAGCCCCAGCATTTT; CDR3aa: CAHNPRDRGLNSNQPQHF; d_gene: TRBD1; v_gene: TRBV2; j_gene: TRBJ1-5; abundance: few
CDR3nt: TGCAGCGTTGAAGGGGGGACAGGGCTTACCTACGAGCAGTACTTC; CDR3aa: CSVEGGTGLTYEQYF; d_gene: TRBD1; v_gene: TRBV29-1; j_gene: TRBJ2-7; abundance: many
CDR3nt: TGTGCCACCAGTGACGGTGGGGTTGAAAAACTGTTTTTT; CDR3aa: CATSDGGVEKLFF; d_gene: NA; v_gene: TRBV24-1; j_gene: TRBJ1-4; abundance: NA
CDR3nt: TGCGCCAGCAGCTTGGAGGGGGGGAGCGCCTACGAGCAGTACTTC; CDR3aa: CASSLEGGSAYEQYF; d_gene: NA; v_gene: TRBV5-1; j_gene: TRBJ2-7; abundance: NA
CDR3nt: TGTGCCAGCAGCCGGACTAGCGGGCCTAGCTCCTACAATGAGCAGTTCTTC; CDR3aa: CASSRTSGPSSYNEQFF; d_gene: TRBD2; v_gene: TRBV7-2; j_gene: TRBJ2-1; abundance: few
CDR3nt: TGTGCCAGTAGTCCCGGCGGGAGCCACAATGAGCAGTTCTTC; CDR3aa: CASSPGGSHNEQFF; d_gene: TRBD2; v_gene: TRBV19; j_gene: TRBJ2-1; abundance: NA
CDR3nt: TGTGCCTGGAGTGTAAGGGTGGACGTCGGGGAGCTGTTTTTT; CDR3aa: CAWSVRVDVGELFF; d_gene: NA; v_gene: TRBV30; j_gene: TRBJ2-2; abundance: NA
CDR3nt: TGTGCCAGCAGTGAACCCCGGGACAGGTTTTACTTCAATTCACCCCTCCACTTT; CDR3aa: CASSEPRDRFYFNSPLHF; d_gene: TRBD1; v_gene: TRBV2; j_gene: TRBJ1-6; abundance: many
CDR3nt: TGCGCCAGCAGCTGGGACAGGGATTCGCCCCTCCACTTT; CDR3aa: CASSWDRDSPLHF; d_gene: TRBD1; v_gene: TRBV5-1; j_gene: TRBJ1-6; abundance: NA
CDR3nt: TGTGCCACCAGTGATCATACGGCGGGAGAAGGGGAGCTGTTTTTT; CDR3aa: CATSDHTAGEGELFF; d_gene: TRBD2; v_gene: TRBV24-1; j_gene: TRBJ2-2; abundance: NA
CDR3nt: TGCAGTGCTAGAGGGGGTCGCAGCGAAAAACTGTTTTTT; CDR3aa: CSARGGRSEKLFF; d_gene: NA; v_gene: TRBV20-1; j_gene: TRBJ1-4; abundance: NA
CDR3nt: TGTGCCAGCAGCCAGGAACCGGGACAACAAAGGACCCAGTACTTC; CDR3aa: CASSQEPGQQRTQYF; d_gene: NA; v_gene: TRBV3-1; j_gene: TRBJ2-5; abundance: few
CDR3nt: TGTGCCAGCTCACCACTAGGGACAGGGTTTAATGGCTACACCTTC; CDR3aa: CASSPLGTGFNGYTF; d_gene: TRBD1; v_gene: TRBV18; j_gene: TRBJ1-2; abundance: NA
CDR3nt: TGTGCCAGCACGGGGGGACAGGGAAGCAATCAGCCCCAGCATTTT; CDR3aa: CASTGGQGSNQPQHF; d_gene: TRBD1; v_gene: TRBV12-3/TRBV12-4; j_gene: TRBJ1-5; abundance: NA
CDR3nt: TGCAGCGTTGAAGACGGTGGGGGGCCCAGTTATGGCTACACCTTC; CDR3aa: CSVEDGGGPSYGYTF; d_gene: NA; v_gene: TRBV29-1; j_gene: TRBJ1-2; abundance: many
CDR3nt: TGCGCCAGCAGGTTGTACACGGGCAGTAATGAAAAACTGTTTTTT; CDR3aa: CASRLYTGSNEKLFF; d_gene: NA; v_gene: TRBV4-1; j_gene: TRBJ1-4; abundance: NA
CDR3nt: TGCAGTGCCACCCCGACAGCAGGGTACGGCTACACCTTC; CDR3aa: CSATPTAGYGYTF; d_gene: NA; v_gene: TRBV20-1; j_gene: TRBJ1-2; abundance: NA
CDR3nt: TGTGCCAGCAGTCCCGGGACCGCTTATTACGGCTACACCTTC; CDR3aa: CASSPGTAYYGYTF; d_gene: NA; v_gene: TRBV7-2; j_gene: TRBJ1-2; abundance: NA
CDR3nt: TGTGCCAGCAGCTCTAAATTTCCAGCGGGATTAAACGCCGGGGAGCTGTTTTTT; CDR3aa: CASSSKFPAGLNAGELFF; d_gene: TRBD2; v_gene: TRBV7-6; j_gene: TRBJ2-2; abundance: NA
CDR3nt: TGTGCCAGCAGCTCCCCGGACAGGGGGCGCAGGGACTATGGCTACACCTTC; CDR3aa: CASSSPDRGRRDYGYTF; d_gene: TRBD1; v_gene: TRBV7-2; j_gene: TRBJ1-2; abundance: NA
CDR3nt: TGTGCCAGCTCTTACCGGCCTAGCGGGTTAACCCACGAGCAGTACTTC; CDR3aa: CASSYRPSGLTHEQYF; d_gene: TRBD2; v_gene: TRBV2; j_gene: TRBJ2-7; abundance: many
CDR3nt: TGCGCCAGCAGCCAGGGGACCAGCACAGATACGCAGTATTTT; CDR3aa: CASSQGTSTDTQYF; d_gene: NA; v_gene: TRBV7-3; j_gene: TRBJ2-3; abundance: few
CDR3nt: TGCAGTGCTTCAGTAGCGAGTAGCACAGATACGCAGTATTTT; CDR3aa: CSASVASSTDTQYF; d_gene: NA; v_gene: TRBV20-1; j_gene: TRBJ2-3; abundance: few
CDR3nt: TGCAGAACCGGTAGCTCCTACAATGAGCAGTTCTTC; CDR3aa: CRTGSSYNEQFF; d_gene: NA; v_gene: TRBV29-1; j_gene: TRBJ2-1; abundance: NA
CDR3nt: TGCAGTGCTAGAGAACCTAGCGGGACTGAAGCTTTCTTT; CDR3aa: CSAREPSGTEAFF; d_gene: NA; v_gene: TRBV20-1; j_gene: TRBJ1-1; abundance: NA
CDR3nt: TGTGCCAGTAGTATGGAGGACAGCTACAATGAGCAGTTCTTC; CDR3aa: CASSMEDSYNEQFF; d_gene: NA; v_gene: TRBV19; j_gene: TRBJ2-1; abundance: NA
CDR3nt: TGTGCCATCAGTGTCCCCGACAGGGATGCCGAGCAGTACTTC; CDR3aa: CAISVPDRDAEQYF; d_gene: TRBD1; v_gene: TRBV10-3; j_gene: TRBJ2-7; abundance: NA
CDR3nt: TGCGCCAGCAGTACCCTCTCAGAGAACACTGAAGCTTTCTTT; CDR3aa: CASSTLSENTEAFF; d_gene: NA; v_gene: TRBV10-2; j_gene: TRBJ1-1; abundance: NA
CDR3nt: TGTGCCACCAGTGATCCGGGCGGGAGGGACTACAATGAGCAGTTCTTC; CDR3aa: CATSDPGGRDYNEQFF; d_gene: TRBD2; v_gene: TRBV24-1; j_gene: TRBJ2-1; abundance: few
CDR3nt: TGTGCCATCAGTGAGACTAGGGAGAAGGAGACCCAGTACTTC; CDR3aa: CAISETREKETQYF; d_gene: NA; v_gene: TRBV10-3; j_gene: TRBJ2-5; abundance: NA
CDR3nt: TGTGCCAGCGGACAAGAGGGAAACACCATATATTTT; CDR3aa: CASGQEGNTIYF; d_gene: NA; v_gene: TRBV7-6; j_gene: TRBJ1-3; abundance: many
CDR3nt: TGTGCCAGCAGTTACTCGATTGGGCTAGCGGGTGAAGCTTTCTTT; CDR3aa: CASSYSIGLAGEAFF; d_gene: NA; v_gene: TRBV6-6; j_gene: TRBJ1-1; abundance: many